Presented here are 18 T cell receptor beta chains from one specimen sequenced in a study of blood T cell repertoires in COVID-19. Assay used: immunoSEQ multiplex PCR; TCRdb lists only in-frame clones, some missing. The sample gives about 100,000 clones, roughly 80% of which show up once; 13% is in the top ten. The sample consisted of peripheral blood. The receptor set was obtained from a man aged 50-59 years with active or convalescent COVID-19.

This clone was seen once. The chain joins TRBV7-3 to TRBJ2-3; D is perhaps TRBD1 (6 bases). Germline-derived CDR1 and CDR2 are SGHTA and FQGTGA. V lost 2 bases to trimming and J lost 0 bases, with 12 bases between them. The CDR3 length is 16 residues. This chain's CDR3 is CASSLVWTASTDTQYF. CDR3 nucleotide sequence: TGTGCCAGCAGCTTAGTCTGGACAGCTAGCACAGATACGCAGTATTTT.

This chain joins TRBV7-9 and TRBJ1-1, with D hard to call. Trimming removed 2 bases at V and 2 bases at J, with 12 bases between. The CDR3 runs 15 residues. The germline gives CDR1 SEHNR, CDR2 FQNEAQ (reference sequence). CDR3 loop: CASSLRPGVNTEAFF. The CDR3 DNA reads TGTGCCAGCAGCTTACGCCCAGGCGTTAACACTGAAGCTTTCTTT.

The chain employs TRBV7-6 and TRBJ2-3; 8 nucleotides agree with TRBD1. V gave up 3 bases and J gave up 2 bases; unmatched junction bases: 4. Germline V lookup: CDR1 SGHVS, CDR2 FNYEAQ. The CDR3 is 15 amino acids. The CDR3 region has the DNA TGTGCCAGCAGCTTGGGGGACAGGAACACAGATACGCAGTATTTT. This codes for CASSLGDRNTDTQYF.

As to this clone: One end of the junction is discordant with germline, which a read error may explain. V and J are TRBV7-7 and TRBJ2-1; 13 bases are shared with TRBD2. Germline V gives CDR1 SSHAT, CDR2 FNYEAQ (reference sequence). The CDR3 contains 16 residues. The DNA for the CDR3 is TGTGCTAGCAGCTTAGGGACTAGCGGGACCTACAATGAGCAGTTCTTC. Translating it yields CASSLGTSGTYNEQFF.

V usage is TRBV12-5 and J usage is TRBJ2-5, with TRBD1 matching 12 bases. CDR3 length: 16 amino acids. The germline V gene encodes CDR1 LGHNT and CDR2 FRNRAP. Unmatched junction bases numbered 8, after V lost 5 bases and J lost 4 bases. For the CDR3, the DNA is TGTGCTAGTGGTGTCTCCGGGACAGGGGGCGCAGAGACCCAGTACTTC. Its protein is CASGVSGTGGAETQYF.

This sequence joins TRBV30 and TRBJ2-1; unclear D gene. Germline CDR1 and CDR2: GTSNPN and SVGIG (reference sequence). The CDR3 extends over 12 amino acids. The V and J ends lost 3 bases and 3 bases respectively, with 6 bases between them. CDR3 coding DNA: TGTGCCTGGAGGTCCATCTACAATGAGCAGTTCTTC. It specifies CAWRSIYNEQFF.

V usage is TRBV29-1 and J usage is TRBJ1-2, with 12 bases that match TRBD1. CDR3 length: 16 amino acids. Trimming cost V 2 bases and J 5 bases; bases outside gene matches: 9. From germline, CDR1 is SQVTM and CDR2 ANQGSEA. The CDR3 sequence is CSVEFRDRGPLYGYTF. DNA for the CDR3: TGCAGCGTTGAATTTCGGGACAGGGGGCCCCTTTATGGCTACACCTTC.

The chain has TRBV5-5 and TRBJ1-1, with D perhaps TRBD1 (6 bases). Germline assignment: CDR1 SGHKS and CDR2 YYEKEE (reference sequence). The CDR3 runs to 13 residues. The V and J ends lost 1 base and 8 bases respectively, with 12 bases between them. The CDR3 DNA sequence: TGTGCCAGCAGCTTGTTCCTGGACAGCGAAGCTTTCTTT. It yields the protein CASSLFLDSEAFF.

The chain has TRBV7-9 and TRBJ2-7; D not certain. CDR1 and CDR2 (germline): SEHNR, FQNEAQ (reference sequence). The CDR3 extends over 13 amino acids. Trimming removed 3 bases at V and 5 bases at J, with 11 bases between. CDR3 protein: CASSFFERDEQYF. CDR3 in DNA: TGTGCCAGCAGCTTCTTCGAGCGAGACGAGCAGTACTTC.

CDR3 nucleotides: TGTGCCAGCAGCCAGAACTACGACAACTATGGCTACACCTTC. It encodes CASSQNYDNYGYTF. The J gene is TRBJ1-2, the V gene TRBV3-1 (or the pseudogene TRBV3-2); D is undetermined. This CDR3 spans 14 amino acids. CDR1 LGHDT and CDR2 YNNKEL come from the germline V gene (reference sequence). Trimming left V 3 bases short and J 2 bases short, with 10 bases between.

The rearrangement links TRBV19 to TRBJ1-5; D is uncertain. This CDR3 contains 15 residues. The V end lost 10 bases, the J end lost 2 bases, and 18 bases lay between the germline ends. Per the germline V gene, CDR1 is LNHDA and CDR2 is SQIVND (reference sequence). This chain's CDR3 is CATSIGVRGNQPQHF. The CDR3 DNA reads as TGTGCCACCTCGATCGGGGTACGTGGCAATCAGCCCCAGCATTTT.

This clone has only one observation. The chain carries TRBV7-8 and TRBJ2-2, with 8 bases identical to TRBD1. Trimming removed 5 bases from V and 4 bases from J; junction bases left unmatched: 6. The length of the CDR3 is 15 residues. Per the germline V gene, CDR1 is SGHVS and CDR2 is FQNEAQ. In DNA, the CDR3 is TGTGCCAGCAGCCCCCGGACAGGGAGCACCGGGGAGCTGTTTTTT. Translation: CASSPRTGSTGELFF. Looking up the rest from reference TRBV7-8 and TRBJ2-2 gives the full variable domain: GAGVSQSPRYKVAKRGQDVALRCDPISGHVSLFWYQQALGQGPEFLTYFQNEAQLDKSGLPSDRFFAERPEGSVSTLKIQRTQQEDSAVYLCASSPRTGSTGELFFGEGSRLTVL.

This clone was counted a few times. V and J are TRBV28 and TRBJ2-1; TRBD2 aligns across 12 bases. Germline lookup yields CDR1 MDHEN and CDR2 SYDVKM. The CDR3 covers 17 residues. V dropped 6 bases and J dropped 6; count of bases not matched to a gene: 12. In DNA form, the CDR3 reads TGTGCCAGCAGGGACTCAACCGGACTAGCGGGACTCAATGAGCAGTTCTTC. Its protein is CASRDSTGLAGLNEQFF.

The CDR3 DNA reads TGTGCCACCAGCAACTCCCGCAGTTACAGGGTCGGACTAGCGGGAACCGATACGCAGTATTTT. It codes for CATSNSRSYRVGLAGTDTQYF. The rearrangement joins TRBV15 to TRBJ2-3; 12 nucleotides agree with TRBD2. The V segment lost 4 bases and the J segment 6 bases; nucleotides outside the gene matches: 23. Germline values: CDR1 LNHNV, CDR2 YYDKDF (reference sequence). This CDR3 comprises 21 residues.

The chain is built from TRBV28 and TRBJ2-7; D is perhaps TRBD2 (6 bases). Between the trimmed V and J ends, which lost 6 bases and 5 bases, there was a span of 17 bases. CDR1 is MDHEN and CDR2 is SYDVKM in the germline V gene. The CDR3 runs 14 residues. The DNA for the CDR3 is TGTGCCAGCAGCCCACCCGGGAGACCGGACGAGCAGTACTTC. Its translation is CASSPPGRPDEQYF.

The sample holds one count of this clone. CDR3 in DNA: TGTGCCAGCAAGCGGGAGTCCGGCACCGGGGAGCTGTTTTTT. Its protein product is CASKRESGTGELFF. The chain is built from TRBV7-9 and TRBJ2-2, with 8 bases aligning to TRBD2. This CDR3 has 14 residues. V shed 7 bases, J shed 4 bases, and the junction held 5 bases outside the gene matches. Looked up from germline, CDR1 is SEHNR and CDR2 is FQNEAQ (reference sequence).

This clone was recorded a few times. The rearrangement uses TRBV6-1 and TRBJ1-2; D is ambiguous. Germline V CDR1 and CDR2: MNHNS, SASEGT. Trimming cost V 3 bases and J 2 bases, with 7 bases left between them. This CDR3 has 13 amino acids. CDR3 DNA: TGTGCCAGCAGTGAGACTGGGAACTATGGCTACACCTTC. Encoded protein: CASSETGNYGYTF.

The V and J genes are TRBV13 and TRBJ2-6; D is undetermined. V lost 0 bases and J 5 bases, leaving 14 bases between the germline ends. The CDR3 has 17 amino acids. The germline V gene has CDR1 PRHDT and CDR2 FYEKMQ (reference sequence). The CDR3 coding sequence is TGTGCCAGCAGCTTAGGCCCTACTGGGCTACGGGCCAACGTCCTGACTTTC. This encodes CASSLGPTGLRANVLTF.